This TCR beta chain was sequenced for a study of T cells in localized non-small cell lung cancer. This clone is labeled medium-sized. J gave up 3 bases and V 2 bases, and 1 base lay outside the gene matches. CDR1 and CDR2 from the germline V gene are SGHNT and YENEEA. This CDR3 spans 15 amino acids. The assay was immunoSEQ multiplex PCR, and TCRdb's table has in-frame clones only and misses some. The table includes under 1,200 clones, roughly 36% detected once. Source: normal lung tissue next to the tumor, taken before any cancer treatment. The origin of this receptor is a female donor of 60 years or more with stage I lung adenocarcinoma. The chain employs TRBV11-3 and TRBJ2-2; 9 bases are a match to TRBD2. This CDR3 is CASSLLAGYTGELFF. The CDR3 DNA sequence: TGTGCCAGCAGCTTACTAGCGGGGTACACCGGGGAGCTGTTTTTT.